Listed here are 2 T cell receptor beta chains from one sample, sequenced in a study of spatial heterogeneity in lung cancer (dated by TCRdb to between 2018 and 2021). What the work shows at the level of the full study, not this receptor alone: A correlation was observed between the number of expanded intratumoral alpha and beta TCRs and the tumor nonsynonymous mutation count.

The time point label corresponds to: sample taken at primary tumor resection. The library came from 5' RACE. Data came from a NextSeq 500. TCRdb reprocessed the public reads (quality trimming at Q25 with fastp, clone calling with MiXCR) and kept in-frame beta chains. Each record represents a unique CDR3 protein, reported with the most common genes and DNA among its rows. The sample table contains some 1,200 distinct CDR3 sequences; only one count was recorded for roughly 28% of them. The ten top clones hold over 10% of the sample. Their specific antigens are unknown. Sequenced material: lung tumor tissue, taken at surgery. These receptors originate from a male donor with early-stage non-small cell lung cancer.

In regard to this clonotype: This beta chain is an off-target read within a library intended for alpha chains, so its frequency means little. This rearrangement joins TRBV6-6 to TRBJ2-2, with TRBD2 identical over 12 bases. The J segment lost 0 bases and the V segment lost 5 bases, leaving 4 bases of the junction unmatched. Germline V gene data show CDR1 as MNHNY and CDR2 as SVGAGI (reference sequence). This CDR3 region has 17 residues. The CDR3 reads CASSVLAGGANTGELFF. In DNA form, the CDR3 reads TGTGCCAGCAGTGTACTAGCGGGGGGCGCGAACACCGGGGAGCTGTTTTTT.

This clonotype has more than one count but fewer than ten. This beta chain appears as a stray read in a library generated for alpha chains; its size is not informative. The chain has TRBV5-5 and TRBJ2-1; D gene ambiguous. The CDR3 covers 12 residues. Trimming shortened V by 2 bases and J by 8 bases, and 8 bases separated the two germline ends. From germline, CDR1 is SGHKS and CDR2 YYEKEE (reference sequence). The CDR3 is CASSLSIDEQFF. DNA for the CDR3: TGTGCCAGCAGCTTATCGATTGATGAGCAGTTCTTC.